This T cell receptor beta chain was documented in a study of cytomegalovirus exposure and HLA in healthy donors. At the level of the study: It was reported in a later analysis that the same platform had been used for the 120 or so validation repertoires as for the approximately 670 first-cohort repertoires.

Clones were read by immunoSEQ multiplex PCR, and TCRdb kept only the in-frame ones, dropping some. The table has about 260,000 clones, less than 95% seen once. Losses at the gene ends were 6 bases for V and 4 bases for J; bases not matched to a gene: 4. This CDR3 is built from 13 residues. Germline V gene lookup returns CDR1 MDHEN and CDR2 SYDVKM. Notes on the study in general: The study listed roughly 150 cytomegalovirus-associated TCR beta chains.

The validation cohort, a group of roughly 120 subjects, included the donors and was separate from the roughly 600-subject first cohort. Concerning this clone itself: Its antigen remains unknown.

The TCR originated in a woman in her thirties in good health and CMV-seronegative. Sequencing was carried out using PBMCs. V is TRBV28 and J is TRBJ2-7; TRBD1 aligns across 9 bases. CDR3 sequence reads: CASRTGGGYEQYF. In nucleotides, the CDR3 is TGTGCCAGCAGGACAGGGGGGGGTTACGAGCAGTACTTC.